This TCR beta chain was documented in a study of cytomegalovirus exposure and HLA in healthy donors. Use of 60 Vbeta and 13 Jbeta primers characterized the PCR. The protocol was immunoSEQ multiplex PCR, while the TCRdb copy is restricted to in-frame clones and leaves out a portion. The data hold over 100,000 clones, with about two thirds observed a single time. The sequence was obtained from a man aged 35 to 55 in good health and CMV-seropositive. What was sequenced was PBMCs.

The CDR3 spells CASSISRDRGLMHTGELFF. The CDR3 nucleotides read TGTGCCAGCAGCATCTCACGGGACAGGGGGCTCATGCACACCGGGGAGCTGTTTTTT. The chain is built from TRBV21-1 and TRBJ2-2; the table's D call, TRBD1, has no DNA check behind it. TRBV21-1 is termed a pseudogene. The length of the CDR3 is 19 residues.